These T cell receptor beta chains were read from a single sample in a study of T-cell memory formation after mild COVID-19. TCRdb passed the 5' RACE reads through MiXCR, listing each CDR3 protein once. The table shows over 300,000 distinct CDR3 sequences, with 20% to 25% occurring only once. Sequencing input: PBMCs or a T cell subset sorted from them (not recorded which). All receptors come from a man aged 18-30 years who had mild COVID-19 (a few samples of this study predate the infection). Cell type and time point are not known. CDR3s include the opening cysteine and the closing phenylalanine or tryptophan. D genes are given only for firm matches. Clone size, where shown, is once, few, many, or a class for clones that have expanded.

CDR3 DNA | CDR3 protein | V gene | clone size | D gene | J gene
TGTGCCAGCATCCAGACCGGCGGCTATGGATACACCTTC | CASIQTGGYGYTF | TRBV6-5 | NA | NA | TRBJ1-2
TGCGCCAGCAGCCACTCTGACAGAGCCAATCAGCCCCAGCATTTT | CASSHSDRANQPQHF | TRBV4-1 | NA | NA | TRBJ1-5
TGTGCCATCAGGGGGGCGTGGGGCTACACCTTC | CAIRGAWGYTF | TRBV10-3 | few | NA | TRBJ1-2
TGCGCCAGCAGCCTCCACGGGCTGGAGAACACAGATACGCAGTATTTT | CASSLHGLENTDTQYF | TRBV5-1 | NA | NA | TRBJ2-3
TGTGCCAGCAGGAAATCGACTAGAGAAGAGACCCAGTACTTC | CASRKSTREETQYF | TRBV12-3/TRBV12-4 | few | NA | TRBJ2-5
TGTGCCAGCACCCGAGGGGGGACAGGGGCGATGAACACTGAAGCTTTCTTT | CASTRGGTGAMNTEAFF | TRBV12-3/TRBV12-4 | many | TRBD1 | TRBJ1-1
TGCGCCAGCAGCTTGGGGACAGCTCCTGGGGCCAACGTCCTGACTTTC | CASSLGTAPGANVLTF | TRBV5-1 | many | NA | TRBJ2-6
TGCGCCAGCAGCCAAGTATTTGGCCAACCCCAGCATTTT | CASSQVFGQPQHF | TRBV4-3 | few | NA | TRBJ1-5
TGTGCCAGCAGAGACAGAGGGGATGAAAAACTGTTTTTT | CASRDRGDEKLFF | TRBV6-6 | few | NA | TRBJ1-4
TGCGCCAGCAGCGGTTACCAGGGGGCGGGAGAGACCCAGTACTTC | CASSGYQGAGETQYF | TRBV5-1 | NA | TRBD1 | TRBJ2-5
TGTGCCAGCAGCCAAGAGGTCCCCTATGGCTACACCTTC | CASSQEVPYGYTF | TRBV4-2 | few | NA | TRBJ1-2
TGTGCCAGCAGCGGCCAGGGGCCCCCCATGAACACTGAAGCTTTCTTT | CASSGQGPPMNTEAFF | TRBV11-1 | NA | NA | TRBJ1-1
TGTGCCAGCACTCTCCGGGGGGGGCCTGAGACCCAGTACTTC | CASTLRGGPETQYF | TRBV12-3/TRBV12-4 | few | TRBD2 | TRBJ2-5
TGTGCCAGCAGTGGGGACGGTCTTTACACCGGGGAGCTGTTTTTT | CASSGDGLYTGELFF | TRBV2 | NA | NA | TRBJ2-2